Following are 22 T cell receptor beta chains from one sample sequenced in a study of shared clonotypes between healthy human individuals. TCRdb keeps only in-frame clones here, not all; method: immunoSEQ multiplex PCR. The table shows 470,000 or so clones, with around 73% occurring only once. The sequenced material came from PBMCs. The receptors originated from a woman in her thirties or forties in good health. Some clones in this sample may be carry-over from other donors' samples.

About this clone itself: At one end, the junction sequence differs from germline, possibly due to a read error. This chain uses TRBV7-7 with TRBJ1-1; 7 nucleotides match TRBD1. The CDR3 has 16 residues. Per germline, CDR1 SSHAT and CDR2 FNYEAQ (reference sequence). The CDR3 region has the DNA TGTGCTAGCAGCCCATGGACAGGAAAGATGAACACTGAAGCTTTCTTT. Residues: CASSPWTGKMNTEAFF.

The chain has TRBV5-3 and TRBJ2-2; 14 bases fit TRBD2. TRBV5-3 is reported as an ORF; its role is uncertain. The CDR3 contains 18 residues. Trimming cost V 4 bases and J 1 base; bases outside gene matches: 6. The CDR3 DNA follows: TGTGCCAGAAGCCTGTGGACTAGCGGGAGGCAGAACACCGGGGAGCTGTTTTTT. This codes for CARSLWTSGRQNTGELFF.

For the CDR3, the DNA is TGTGCCAGCAGCTTAGGTCGGCAACCCTCCTACGAGCAGTACTTC. This codes for CASSLGRQPSYEQYF. This chain links TRBV7-2 with TRBJ2-7; D gene uncertain. The V gene lost 1 base and the J gene lost 0 bases, with 10 bases spanning the gap. CDR1 SGHTA and CDR2 FQGNSA come from the germline V gene. CDR3 length: 15 residues.

The chain uses TRBV15 and TRBJ2-4; D possibly corresponds to TRBD2 (5 bases). Trimming left V 5 bases short and J 0 bases short, with 20 bases between. Germline CDR1 LNHNV, CDR2 YYDKDF (reference sequence). The CDR3 has 18 amino acids. CDR3 nucleotides: TGTGCCACCAGCTATAGCGAAACGCACCCCCTAGCCAAAAACATTCAGTACTTC. Its protein product is CATSYSETHPLAKNIQYF.

This clone was seen a single time. The V call is TRBV7-2, the J call TRBJ2-5; 7 positions match TRBD2. V lost 5 bases and J lost 4; bases outside the gene matches: 13. Germline V gene sequence: CDR1 SGHTA, CDR2 FQGNSA. This CDR3 has 16 amino acids. Written as DNA, the CDR3 is TGTGCCAGCAGCGGTTCTGTTGGCGGGAGTGGAGAGACCCAGTACTTC. Translating it yields CASSGSVGGSGETQYF. Full variable domain (rest looked up from reference TRBV7-2 and TRBJ2-5): GAGVSQSPSNKVTEKGKDVELRCDPISGHTALYWYRQSLGQGLEFLIYFQGNSAPDKSGLPSDRFSAERTGGSVSTLTIQRTQQEDSAVYLCASSGSVGGSGETQYFGPGTRLLVL.

V is TRBV12-2 and J is TRBJ1-2. TRBV12-2 is deemed a pseudogene. CDR3 length: 9 amino acids. CDR3 loop: CASPHAGTF. In DNA form, the CDR3 reads TGTGCAAGTCCACATGCGGGCACCTTC.

This clone was picked up a small number of times. The chain employs TRBV29-1 and TRBJ1-5, with a possible D match to TRBD1 (5 bases). This CDR3 has 14 amino acids. Germline CDR1 and CDR2: SQVTM and ANQGSEA. The V gene lost 4 bases and the J gene lost 1 base, with 11 bases spanning the gap. The CDR3: CSVGGRDSNQPQHF. DNA for the CDR3: TGCAGCGTTGGGGGCAGGGACAGCAATCAGCCCCAGCATTTT.

V gene TRBV15 combines with J gene TRBJ2-1; 12 nucleotides line up with TRBD2. There are 16 residues in the CDR3. With 0 bases clipped from V and 9 bases from J, the junction kept 6 bases outside the gene matches. CDR1 LNHNV and CDR2 YYDKDF come from the germline V gene (reference sequence). The chain's CDR3 is CATSRDRLAGAVEQFF. The CDR3 bases are TGTGCCACCAGCAGAGATAGACTAGCGGGAGCCGTTGAGCAGTTCTTC. Based on the CDR3 plus reference TRBV15 and TRBJ2-1, the full variable domain is DAMVIQNPRYQVTQFGKPVTLSCSQTLNHNVMYWYQQKSSQAPKLLFHYYDKDFNNEADTPDNFQSRRPNTSFCFLDIRSPGLGDTAMYLCATSRDRLAGAVEQFFGPGTRLTVL.

This chain uses TRBV19 with TRBJ2-7; TRBD1 agrees at 8 bases. The CDR3 has 14 amino acids. The junction had 6 bases not matched to a gene; V was cut back by 4 bases and J by 4 bases. Germline lookup yields CDR1 LNHDA and CDR2 SQIVND (reference sequence). The CDR3 here is CASSTARGLYEQYF. The CDR3 coding sequence is TGTGCCAGTAGTACAGCCAGGGGGCTATACGAGCAGTACTTC.

As DNA, the CDR3 is TGTGCCAGCAGCTTAGCGCGGGCTTTAGCGGGAAGAGGGGAGACCCAGTACTTC. It specifies CASSLARALAGRGETQYF. J is TRBJ2-5 and V is TRBV7-8, with 8 bases aligning to TRBD2. Germline CDR1 SGHVS, CDR2 FQNEAQ. There are 18 residues in the CDR3. Germline trimming cut 0 bases from V and 5 bases from J; bases unmatched to any gene: 14.

The CDR3 region is CASSESTSLGTGLFF. CDR3 DNA: TGTGCCAGCAGTGAATCCACCTCACTCGGGACAGGACTGTTCTTC. The chain links TRBV6-1 to TRBJ2-1; 8 bases map to TRBD1. This CDR3 spans 15 amino acids. V was pared by 2 bases and J by 15 bases, with 15 bases of the junction left unmatched. CDR1 is MNHNS and CDR2 is SASEGT in the germline V gene.

V usage is TRBV19 and J usage is TRBJ2-7; TRBD1 agrees at 9 bases. Unmatched junction bases numbered 11, after V lost 11 bases and J lost 3 bases. This CDR3 spans 14 amino acids. The germline gives CDR1 LNHDA, CDR2 SQIVND (reference sequence). The CDR3, as DNA: TGTGCCGGCCAAACGACAGGGGGGGGCTACGAGCAGTACTTC. Residues: CAGQTTGGGYEQYF.

J is TRBJ1-5 and V is TRBV19; the match to TRBD1 covers 7 bases. The germline CDR1 and CDR2 sequences are LNHDA and SQIVND (reference sequence). This CDR3 is 18 amino acids long. V shed 6 bases and J 0 bases; nucleotides not matched to a gene: 14. CDR3 protein: CASRTAGTASYSNQPQHF. For the CDR3, the DNA is TGTGCCAGTAGGACTGCCGGGACAGCTTCCTATAGCAATCAGCCCCAGCATTTT.

The chain joins TRBV11-1 to TRBJ2-1; a possible D gene is TRBD1 (6 bases). V lost 0 bases and J 4 bases, leaving 16 bases between the germline ends. The CDR3 runs to 17 residues. From germline, CDR1 is SGHAT and CDR2 FQDESV (reference sequence). The CDR3 reads CASSLAQGWAFYNEQFF. CDR3 DNA: TGTGCCAGCAGCTTAGCGCAGGGGTGGGCGTTTTACAATGAGCAGTTCTTC. Looking up the rest from reference TRBV11-1 and TRBJ2-1 gives the full variable domain: EAEVAQSPRYKITEKSQAVAFWCDPISGHATLYWYRQILGQGPELLVQFQDESVVDDSQLPKDRFSAERLKGVDSTLKIQPAELGDSAMYLCASSLAQGWAFYNEQFFGPGTRLTVL.

The chain's CDR3 is CASGQGRVYEQYF. In DNA, the CDR3 is TGTGCCAGCGGCCAAGGACGGGTCTACGAGCAGTACTTC. The chain couples TRBV28 to TRBJ2-7; D is unclear. The CDR3 length is 13 residues. V shed 8 bases and J shed 3 bases, with 14 bases lying between them. Germline V CDR1 and CDR2: MDHEN, SYDVKM. The full variable domain, with the rest looked up from reference TRBV28 and TRBJ2-7, is DVKVTQSSRYLVKRTGEKVFLECVQDMDHENMFWYRQDPGLGLRLIYFSYDVKMKEKGDIPEGYSVSREKKERFSLILESASTNQTSMYLCASGQGRVYEQYFGPGTRLTVT.

The gene calls are TRBV20-1 and TRBJ2-5; perhaps TRBD2 as D (5 bases). The CDR3 is 11 amino acids. Germline V gene data show CDR1 as DFQATT and CDR2 as SNEGSKA (reference sequence). The chain's CDR3 is CGLISGETQYF. The CDR3 DNA reads TGCGGACTCATCTCTGGGGAGACCCAGTACTTC.

Of note for this clone: Within the sample, other DNA sequences also encode this same CDR3. V is TRBV6-1 and J is TRBJ2-1, with no clear D. The CDR3 length is 14 residues. Trimming left V 1 base short and J 0 bases short, with 4 bases between. Germline V gives CDR1 MNHNS, CDR2 SASEGT. CDR3 residues: CASSEESSYNEQFF. In nucleotides, the CDR3 is TGTGCCAGCAGTGAAGAGAGCTCCTACAATGAGCAGTTCTTC.

This sequence joins TRBV6-1 and TRBJ2-1, with 8 bases lining up with TRBD2. V shed 4 bases and J 4 bases; nucleotides not matched to a gene: 6. Germline CDR1 is MNHNS and CDR2 is SASEGT. The CDR3 runs 15 residues. Here the CDR3 DNA reads TGTGCCAGCAGTGGAATTCGGGGGGGTTACAATGAGCAGTTCTTC. It specifies CASSGIRGGYNEQFF.

The chain carries TRBV5-8 and TRBJ1-5; weak D call: TRBD1 (6 bases). CDR3 size: 14 residues. Germline values: CDR1 SGHTS, CDR2 YDEGEE. V lost 0 bases and J lost 4, with 8 bases in between. This CDR3 is CASSLDRANQPQHF. In DNA, the CDR3 is TGTGCCAGCAGCTTGGACAGGGCTAATCAGCCCCAGCATTTT.

This chain links TRBV29-1 with TRBJ2-3; D perhaps matches TRBD2 (5 bases). CDR1 and CDR2 (germline): SQVTM, ANQGSEA. The CDR3 contains 16 residues. Trimming took 6 bases from V and 2 from J, leaving 21 bases between them. The CDR3: CSVADGWSGTTDTQYF. CDR3 bases: TGCAGCGTCGCAGATGGGTGGAGCGGAACCACAGATACGCAGTATTTT.

V gene TRBV18 combines with J gene TRBJ2-7; a weak D match, TRBD1 (5 bases). This CDR3 comprises 15 residues. CDR1 KGHSH and CDR2 LQKENI come from the germline V gene. The V and J ends lost 2 bases and 6 bases respectively, with 17 bases between them. CDR3 bases: TGTGCCAGCTCACCAACCCCAGCCAGAGACAGCGAGCAGTACTTC. It encodes CASSPTPARDSEQYF.

The table lists this clone with a count of one. The CDR3 spells CSVTPEGGVGFF. CDR3 nucleotides: TGCAGCGTGACCCCCGAGGGGGGAGTGGGGTTCTTC. The chain employs TRBV29-1 and TRBJ2-1; either TRBD1 or TRBD2 may supply D (6 bases each). CDR1 SQVTM and CDR2 ANQGSEA come from the germline V gene. The CDR3 has 12 amino acids. With 6 bases removed from V and 15 bases from J, the gap between germline ends came to 21 bases.